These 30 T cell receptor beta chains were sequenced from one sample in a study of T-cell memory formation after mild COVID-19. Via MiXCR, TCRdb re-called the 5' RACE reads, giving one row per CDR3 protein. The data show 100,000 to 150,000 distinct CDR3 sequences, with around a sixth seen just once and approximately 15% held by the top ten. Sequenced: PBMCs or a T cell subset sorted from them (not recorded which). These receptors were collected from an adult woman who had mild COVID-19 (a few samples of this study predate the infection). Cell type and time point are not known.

The DNA for the CDR3 is TGTGCCACCAGTGATTCCTATCAGACACTGCAGCACGAGTTCTTC. It codes for CATSDSYQTLQHEFF. The chain is built from TRBV24-1 and TRBJ2-1, with unresolved D. Deletions cut 2 bases from V and 14 bases from J, with 21 bases between. Germline CDR1 and CDR2: KGHDR and SFDVKD. The CDR3 has 15 residues.

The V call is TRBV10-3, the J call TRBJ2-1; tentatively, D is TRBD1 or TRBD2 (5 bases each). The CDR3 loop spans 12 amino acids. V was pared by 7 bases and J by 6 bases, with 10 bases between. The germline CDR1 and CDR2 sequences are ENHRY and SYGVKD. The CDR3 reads CAIKGTLNEQFF. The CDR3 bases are TGTGCCATCAAGGGGACCCTCAATGAGCAGTTCTTC.

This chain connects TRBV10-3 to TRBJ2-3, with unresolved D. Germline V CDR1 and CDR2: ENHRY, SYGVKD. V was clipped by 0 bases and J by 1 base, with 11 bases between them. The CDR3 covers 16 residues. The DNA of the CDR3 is TGTGCCATCAGTGAGTCGGGGTCCACCCGCACAGATACGCAGTATTTT. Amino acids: CAISESGSTRTDTQYF.

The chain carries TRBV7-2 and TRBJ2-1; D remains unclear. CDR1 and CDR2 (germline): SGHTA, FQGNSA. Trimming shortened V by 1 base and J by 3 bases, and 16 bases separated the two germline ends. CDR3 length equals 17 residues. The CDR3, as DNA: TGTGCCAGCAGCTTAGGCCTGGTGATGACCGTCTACAATGAGCAGTTCTTC. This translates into CASSLGLVMTVYNEQFF. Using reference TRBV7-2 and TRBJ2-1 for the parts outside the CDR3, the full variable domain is GAGVSQSPSNKVTEKGKDVELRCDPISGHTALYWYRQSLGQGLEFLIYFQGNSAPDKSGLPSDRFSAERTGGSVSTLTIQRTQQEDSAVYLCASSLGLVMTVYNEQFFGPGTRLTVL.

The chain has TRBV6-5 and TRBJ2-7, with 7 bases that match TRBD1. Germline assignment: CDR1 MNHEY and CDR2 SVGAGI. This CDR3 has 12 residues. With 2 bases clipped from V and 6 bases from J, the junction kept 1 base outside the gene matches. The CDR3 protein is CASSYRGREQYF. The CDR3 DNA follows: TGTGCCAGCAGTTACAGGGGGCGCGAGCAGTACTTC.

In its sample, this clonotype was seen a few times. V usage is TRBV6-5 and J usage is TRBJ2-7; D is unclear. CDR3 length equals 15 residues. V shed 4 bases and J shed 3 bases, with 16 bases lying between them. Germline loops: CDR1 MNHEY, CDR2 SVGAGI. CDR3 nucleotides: TGTGCCAGCAGTTCCGCCTGGGGTAGGAACTACGAGCAGTACTTC. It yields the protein CASSSAWGRNYEQYF.

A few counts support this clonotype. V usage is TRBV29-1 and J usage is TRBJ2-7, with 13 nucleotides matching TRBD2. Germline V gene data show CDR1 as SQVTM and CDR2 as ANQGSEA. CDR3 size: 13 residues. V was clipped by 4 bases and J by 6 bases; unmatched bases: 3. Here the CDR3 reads CSVVLAGGVEQYF. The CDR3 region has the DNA TGCAGCGTTGTACTAGCGGGAGGGGTCGAGCAGTACTTC.

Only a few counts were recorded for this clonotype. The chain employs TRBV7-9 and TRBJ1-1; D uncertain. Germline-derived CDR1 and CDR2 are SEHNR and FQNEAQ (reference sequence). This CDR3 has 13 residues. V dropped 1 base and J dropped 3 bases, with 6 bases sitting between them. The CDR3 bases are TGTGCCAGCAGCTTAGGGGTGCACACTGAAGCTTTCTTT. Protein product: CASSLGVHTEAFF. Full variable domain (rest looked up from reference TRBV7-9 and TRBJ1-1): DTGVSQNPRHKITKRGQNVTFRCDPISEHNRLYWYRQTLGQGPEFLTYFQNEAQLEKSRLLSDRFSAERPKGSFSTLEIQRTEQGDSAMYLCASSLGVHTEAFFGQGTRLTVV.

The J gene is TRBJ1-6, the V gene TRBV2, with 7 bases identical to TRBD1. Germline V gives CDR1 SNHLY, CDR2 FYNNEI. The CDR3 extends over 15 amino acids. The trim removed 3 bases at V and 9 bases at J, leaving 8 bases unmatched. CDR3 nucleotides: TGTGCCAGCAGTGAGCGACAGGGATTCAGTTCACCCCTCCACTTT. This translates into CASSERQGFSSPLHF. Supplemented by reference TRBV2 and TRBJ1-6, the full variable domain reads EPEVTQTPSHQVTQMGQEVILRCVPISNHLYFYWYRQILGQKVEFLVSFYNNEISEKSEIFDDQFSVERPDGSNFTLKIRSTKLEDSAMYFCASSERQGFSSPLHFGNGTRLTVT.

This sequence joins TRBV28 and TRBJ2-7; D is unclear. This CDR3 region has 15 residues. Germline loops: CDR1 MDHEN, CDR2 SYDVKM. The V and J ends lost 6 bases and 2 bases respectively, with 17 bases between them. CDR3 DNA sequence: TGTGCCAGCAGCCCTACCTCGGCAGGCACCTACGAGCAGTACTTC. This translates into CASSPTSAGTYEQYF.

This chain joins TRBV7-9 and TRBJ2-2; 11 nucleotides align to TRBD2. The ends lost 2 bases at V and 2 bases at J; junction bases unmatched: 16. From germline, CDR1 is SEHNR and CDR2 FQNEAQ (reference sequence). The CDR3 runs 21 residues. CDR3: CASSLYRSVGTSGINTGELFF. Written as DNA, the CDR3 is TGTGCCAGCAGCTTATATCGTAGTGTGGGGACTAGCGGAATTAACACCGGGGAGCTGTTTTTT. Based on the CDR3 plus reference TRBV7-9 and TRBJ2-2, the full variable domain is DTGVSQNPRHKITKRGQNVTFRCDPISEHNRLYWYRQTLGQGPEFLTYFQNEAQLEKSRLLSDRFSAERPKGSFSTLEIQRTEQGDSAMYLCASSLYRSVGTSGINTGELFFGEGSRLTVL.

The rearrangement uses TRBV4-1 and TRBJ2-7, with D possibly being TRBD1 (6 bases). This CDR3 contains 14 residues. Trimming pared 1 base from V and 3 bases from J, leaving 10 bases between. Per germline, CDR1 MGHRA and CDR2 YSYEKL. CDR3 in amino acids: CASSQGRGGYEQYF. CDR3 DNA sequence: TGCGCCAGCAGCCAAGGTAGAGGGGGCTACGAGCAGTACTTC.

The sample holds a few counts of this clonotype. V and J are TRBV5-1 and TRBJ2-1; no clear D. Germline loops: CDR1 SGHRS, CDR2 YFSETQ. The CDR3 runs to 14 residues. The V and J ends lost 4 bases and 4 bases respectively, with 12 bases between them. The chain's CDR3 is CASSLSDGYNEQFF. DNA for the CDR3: TGCGCCAGCAGCCTTTCGGACGGATACAATGAGCAGTTCTTC.

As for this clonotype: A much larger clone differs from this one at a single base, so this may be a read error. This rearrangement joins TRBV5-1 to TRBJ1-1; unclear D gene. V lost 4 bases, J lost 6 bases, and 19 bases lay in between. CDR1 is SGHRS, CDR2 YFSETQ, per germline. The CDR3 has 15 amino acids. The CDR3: CASSARHALRAEAFF. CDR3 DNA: TGCGCCAGCAGCGCACGACATGCCCTTAGGGCTGAAGCTTTCTTT. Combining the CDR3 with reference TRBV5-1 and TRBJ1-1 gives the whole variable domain KAGVTQTPRYLIKTRGQQVTLSCSPISGHRSVSWYQQTPGQGLQFLFEYFSETQRNKGNFPGRFSGRQFSNSRSEMNVSTLELGDSALYLCASSARHALRAEAFFGQGTRLTVV.

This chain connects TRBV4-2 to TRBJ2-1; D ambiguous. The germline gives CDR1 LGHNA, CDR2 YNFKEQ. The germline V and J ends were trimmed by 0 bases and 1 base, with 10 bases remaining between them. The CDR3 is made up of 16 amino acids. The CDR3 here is CASSQDLNPSYNEQFF. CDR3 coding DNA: TGTGCCAGCAGCCAAGATCTCAACCCGTCCTACAATGAGCAGTTCTTC.

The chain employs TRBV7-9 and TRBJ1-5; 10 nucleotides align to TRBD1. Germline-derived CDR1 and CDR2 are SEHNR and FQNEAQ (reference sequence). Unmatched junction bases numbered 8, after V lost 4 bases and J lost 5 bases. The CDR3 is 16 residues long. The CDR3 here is CASSSTGQGGYQPQHF. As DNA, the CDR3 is TGTGCCAGCAGCTCGACTGGACAGGGGGGATATCAGCCCCAGCATTTT.

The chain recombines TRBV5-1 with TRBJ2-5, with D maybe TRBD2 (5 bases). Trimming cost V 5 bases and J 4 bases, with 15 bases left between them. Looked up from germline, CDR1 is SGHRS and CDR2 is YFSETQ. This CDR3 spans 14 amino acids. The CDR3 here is CASSTGEFRETQYF. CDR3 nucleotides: TGCGCCAGCAGTACCGGGGAATTCAGAGAGACCCAGTACTTC. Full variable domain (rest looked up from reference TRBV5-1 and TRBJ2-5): KAGVTQTPRYLIKTRGQQVTLSCSPISGHRSVSWYQQTPGQGLQFLFEYFSETQRNKGNFPGRFSGRQFSNSRSEMNVSTLELGDSALYLCASSTGEFRETQYFGPGTRLLVL.

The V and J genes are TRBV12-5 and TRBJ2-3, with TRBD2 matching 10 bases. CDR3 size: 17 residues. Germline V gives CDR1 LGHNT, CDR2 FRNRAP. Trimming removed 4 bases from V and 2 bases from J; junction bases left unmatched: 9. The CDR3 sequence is CASGSPRTSGYTDTQYF. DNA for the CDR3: TGTGCTAGTGGTTCCCCCCGGACTAGCGGTTACACAGATACGCAGTATTTT.

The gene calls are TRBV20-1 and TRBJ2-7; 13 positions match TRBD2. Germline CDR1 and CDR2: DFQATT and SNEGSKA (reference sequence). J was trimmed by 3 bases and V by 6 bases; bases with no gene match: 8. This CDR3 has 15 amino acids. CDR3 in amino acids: CSAPGLAGANYEQYF. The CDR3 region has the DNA TGCAGTGCACCCGGACTAGCGGGGGCGAACTACGAGCAGTACTTC.

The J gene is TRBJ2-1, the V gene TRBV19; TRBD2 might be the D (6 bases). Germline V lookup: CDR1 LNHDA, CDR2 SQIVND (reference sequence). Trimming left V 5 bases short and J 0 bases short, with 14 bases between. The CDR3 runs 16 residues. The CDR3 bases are TGTGCCAGTAGTTTAAGACTAGGGGTCTCCTACAATGAGCAGTTCTTC. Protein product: CASSLRLGVSYNEQFF.

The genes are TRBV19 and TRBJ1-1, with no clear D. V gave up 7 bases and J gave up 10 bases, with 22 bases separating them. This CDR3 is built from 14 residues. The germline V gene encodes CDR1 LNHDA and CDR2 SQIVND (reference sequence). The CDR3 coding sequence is TGTGCCAGTATACCCCCGGGCCGACCTTCAGGAGCTTTCTTT. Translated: CASIPPGRPSGAFF.

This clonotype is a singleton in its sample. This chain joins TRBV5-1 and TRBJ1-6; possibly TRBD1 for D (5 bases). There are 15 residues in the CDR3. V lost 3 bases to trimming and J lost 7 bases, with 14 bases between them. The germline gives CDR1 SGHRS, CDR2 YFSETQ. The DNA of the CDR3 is TGCGCCAGCAGCTCCAGCACAGGCCCGAATTCACCCCTCCACTTT. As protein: CASSSSTGPNSPLHF.

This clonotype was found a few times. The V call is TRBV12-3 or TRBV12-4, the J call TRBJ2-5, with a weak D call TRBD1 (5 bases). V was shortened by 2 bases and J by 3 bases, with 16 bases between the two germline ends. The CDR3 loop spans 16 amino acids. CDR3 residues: CASSLWGTGGKETQYF. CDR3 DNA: TGTGCCAGCAGTTTATGGGGTACAGGCGGTAAAGAGACCCAGTACTTC.

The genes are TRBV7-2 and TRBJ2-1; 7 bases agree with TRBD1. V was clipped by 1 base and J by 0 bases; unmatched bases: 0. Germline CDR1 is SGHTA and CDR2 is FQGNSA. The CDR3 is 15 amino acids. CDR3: CASSLGDSSYNEQFF. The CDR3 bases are TGTGCCAGCAGCTTAGGGGACAGCTCCTACAATGAGCAGTTCTTC. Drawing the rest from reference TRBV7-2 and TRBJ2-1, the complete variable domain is GAGVSQSPSNKVTEKGKDVELRCDPISGHTALYWYRQSLGQGLEFLIYFQGNSAPDKSGLPSDRFSAERTGGSVSTLTIQRTQQEDSAVYLCASSLGDSSYNEQFFGPGTRLTVL.

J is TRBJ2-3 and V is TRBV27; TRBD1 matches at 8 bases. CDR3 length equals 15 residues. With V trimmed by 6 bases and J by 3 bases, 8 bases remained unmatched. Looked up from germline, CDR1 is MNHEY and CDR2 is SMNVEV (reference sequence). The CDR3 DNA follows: TGTGCCAGCAGCACCCGGACAGGGTTGACAGATACGCAGTATTTT. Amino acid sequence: CASSTRTGLTDTQYF.

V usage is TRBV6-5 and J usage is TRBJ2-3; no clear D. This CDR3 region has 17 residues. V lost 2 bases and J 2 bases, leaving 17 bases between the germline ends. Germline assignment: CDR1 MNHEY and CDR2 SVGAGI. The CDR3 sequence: CASSYPGPPFNTDTQYF. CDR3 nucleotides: TGTGCCAGCAGTTACCCCGGACCGCCGTTTAACACAGATACGCAGTATTTT.

Written as DNA, the CDR3 is TGCAGCGTTGAAGATTTTAGAGATACGCAGTATTTT. Encoded protein: CSVEDFRDTQYF. The chain couples TRBV29-1 to TRBJ2-3, with D unresolved. This CDR3 comprises 12 residues. Germline CDR1 SQVTM, CDR2 ANQGSEA. Trimming removed 0 bases at V and 5 bases at J, with 6 bases between.

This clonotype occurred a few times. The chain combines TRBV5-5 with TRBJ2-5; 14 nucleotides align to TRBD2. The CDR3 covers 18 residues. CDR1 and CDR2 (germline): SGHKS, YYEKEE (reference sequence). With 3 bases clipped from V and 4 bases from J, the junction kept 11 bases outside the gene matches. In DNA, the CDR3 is TGTGCCAGCAGCTCCGGACTAGCGGGGGGCAGGAGGGGAGAGACCCAGTACTTC. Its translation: CASSSGLAGGRRGETQYF.

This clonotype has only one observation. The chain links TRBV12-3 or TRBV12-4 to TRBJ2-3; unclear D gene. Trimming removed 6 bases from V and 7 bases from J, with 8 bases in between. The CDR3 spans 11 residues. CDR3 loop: CASSLSNTQYF. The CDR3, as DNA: TGTGCCAGCAGCCTTTCTAATACGCAGTATTTT.

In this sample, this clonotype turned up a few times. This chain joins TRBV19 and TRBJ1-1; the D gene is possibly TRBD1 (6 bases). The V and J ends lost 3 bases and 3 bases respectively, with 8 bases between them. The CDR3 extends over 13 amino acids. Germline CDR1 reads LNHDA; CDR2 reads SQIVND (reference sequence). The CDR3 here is CASSIRGHTEAFF. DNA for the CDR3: TGTGCCAGTAGTATCCGGGGGCACACTGAAGCTTTCTTT. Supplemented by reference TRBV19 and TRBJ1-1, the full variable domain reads DGGITQSPKYLFRKEGQNVTLSCEQNLNHDAMYWYRQDPGQGLRLIYYSQIVNDFQKGDIAEGYSVSREKKESFPLTVTSAQKNPTAFYLCASSIRGHTEAFFGQGTRLTVV.